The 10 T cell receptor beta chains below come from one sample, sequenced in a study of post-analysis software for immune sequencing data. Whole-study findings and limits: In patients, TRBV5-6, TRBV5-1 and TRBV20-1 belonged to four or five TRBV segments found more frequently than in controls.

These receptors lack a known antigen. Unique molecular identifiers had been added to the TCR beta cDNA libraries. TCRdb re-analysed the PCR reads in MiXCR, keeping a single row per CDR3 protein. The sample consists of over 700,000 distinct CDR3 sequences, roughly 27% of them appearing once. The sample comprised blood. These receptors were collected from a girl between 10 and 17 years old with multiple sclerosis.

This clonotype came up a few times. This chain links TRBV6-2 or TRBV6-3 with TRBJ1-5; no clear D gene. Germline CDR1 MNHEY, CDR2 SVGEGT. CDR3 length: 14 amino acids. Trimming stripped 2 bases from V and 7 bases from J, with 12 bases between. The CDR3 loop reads CASSYVVGSQPQHF. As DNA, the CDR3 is TGTGCCAGCAGTTACGTTGTAGGGTCGCAGCCCCAGCATTTT.

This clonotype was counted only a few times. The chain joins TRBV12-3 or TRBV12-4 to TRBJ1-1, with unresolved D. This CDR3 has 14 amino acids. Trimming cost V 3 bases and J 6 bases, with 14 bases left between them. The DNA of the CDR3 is TGTGCCAGCAGTTTGAACACTCGGAGGGCTGAAGCTTTCTTT. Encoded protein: CASSLNTRRAEAFF.

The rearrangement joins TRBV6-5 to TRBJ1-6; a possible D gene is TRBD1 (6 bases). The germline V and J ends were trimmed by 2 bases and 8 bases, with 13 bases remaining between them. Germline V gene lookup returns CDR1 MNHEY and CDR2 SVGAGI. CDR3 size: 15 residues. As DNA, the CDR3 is TGTGCCAGCAGTTACCTGGCGGGGGGCGATTCACCCCTCCACTTT. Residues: CASSYLAGGDSPLHF.

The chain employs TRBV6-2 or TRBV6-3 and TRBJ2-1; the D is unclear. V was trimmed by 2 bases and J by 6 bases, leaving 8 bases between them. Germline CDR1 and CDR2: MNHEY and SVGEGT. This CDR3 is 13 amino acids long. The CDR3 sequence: CASSYGSINEQFF. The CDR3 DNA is TGTGCCAGCAGTTACGGGTCTATCAATGAGCAGTTCTTC.

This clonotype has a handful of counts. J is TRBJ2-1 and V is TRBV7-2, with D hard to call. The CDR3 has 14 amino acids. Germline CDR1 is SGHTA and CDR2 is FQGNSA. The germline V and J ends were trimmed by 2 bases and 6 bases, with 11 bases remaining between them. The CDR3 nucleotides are TGTGCCAGCAGCTTATTAGCCCCGGGCAATGAGCAGTTCTTC. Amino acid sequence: CASSLLAPGNEQFF.

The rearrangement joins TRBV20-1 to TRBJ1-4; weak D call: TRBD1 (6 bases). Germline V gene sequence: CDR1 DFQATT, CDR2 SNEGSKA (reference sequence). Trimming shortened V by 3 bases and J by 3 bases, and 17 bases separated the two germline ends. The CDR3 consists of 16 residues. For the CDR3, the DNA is TGCAGTGCTAGGGACGATACAGGGAGGGCTAATGAAAAACTGTTTTTT. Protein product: CSARDDTGRANEKLFF.

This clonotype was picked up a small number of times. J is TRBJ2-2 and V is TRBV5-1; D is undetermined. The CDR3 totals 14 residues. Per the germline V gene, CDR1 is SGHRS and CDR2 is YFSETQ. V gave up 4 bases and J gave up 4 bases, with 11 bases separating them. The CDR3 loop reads CASSGPTGTGELFF. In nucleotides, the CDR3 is TGCGCCAGCAGCGGGCCGACGGGCACCGGGGAGCTGTTTTTT.

CDR3 sequence: CASIIPGGYGYTF. Here the CDR3 DNA reads TGTGCCAGCATCATACCCGGCGGCTATGGCTACACCTTC. V gene TRBV28 combines with J gene TRBJ1-2; no firm D call. In germline, CDR1 is MDHEN, CDR2 SYDVKM. This CDR3 has 13 amino acids. Trimming removed 7 bases at V and 4 bases at J, with 13 bases between.

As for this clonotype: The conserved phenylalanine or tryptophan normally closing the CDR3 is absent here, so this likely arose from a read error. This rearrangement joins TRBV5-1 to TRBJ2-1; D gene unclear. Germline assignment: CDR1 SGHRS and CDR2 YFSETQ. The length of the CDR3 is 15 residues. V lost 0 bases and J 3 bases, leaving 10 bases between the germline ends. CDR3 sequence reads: CASSLEGASYNEQFV. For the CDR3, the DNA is TGCGCCAGCAGCTTGGAGGGCGCCAGCTACAATGAGCAGTTCGTC.

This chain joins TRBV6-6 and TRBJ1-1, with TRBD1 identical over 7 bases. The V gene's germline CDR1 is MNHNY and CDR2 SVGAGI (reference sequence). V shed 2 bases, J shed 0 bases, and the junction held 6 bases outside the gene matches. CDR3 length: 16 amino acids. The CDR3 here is CASSYDGQDVNTEAFF. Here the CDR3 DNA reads TGTGCCAGCAGTTACGACGGACAGGACGTGAACACTGAAGCTTTCTTT.